This TCR beta chain originates from a study of vaccination effects on CD4 cells after COVID-19. Study conclusions and caveats: Convalescent patients numbered few in the study; early post-infection timepoints were missing entirely.

This CDR3 is 16 amino acids long. Germline V CDR1 and CDR2: MNHNS, SASEGT. V dropped 4 bases and J dropped 6; count of bases not matched to a gene: 9. ViraFEST expansion of antigen-specific CD4+ T cells with viral peptide pools preceded sequencing. At the end of about ten days of culture, CD4+ T cells were isolated. People in the vaccine group had not been infected with SARS-CoV-2 before, and their nucleocapsid antibodies were negative. Wells containing approximately 2 million PBMC each were cultured with approximately 9.2 IU/ml IL-2 and 8.5 to 10 ug/ml peptides. The protocol was immunoSEQ multiplex PCR, while the TCRdb copy is restricted to in-frame clones and leaves out a portion. The sample lists roughly 21,000 clones; 73% were seen once. This clone was seen more than once but under ten times. Its antigen is not known.

The clonotype comes from a human donor who received a COVID-19 vaccine. Sequencing was performed on CD4+ T cells from PBMCs cultured with HCoV-NL63 spike peptides, taken before COVID-19 vaccination. V gene TRBV6-1 combines with J gene TRBJ1-5; TRBD1 aligns across 10 bases. CDR3 DNA sequence: TGTGCCAGCAGTGGAGGGACAGGGGAAGGGAGTCAGCCCCAGCATTTT. This gives the protein CASSGGTGEGSQPQHF.